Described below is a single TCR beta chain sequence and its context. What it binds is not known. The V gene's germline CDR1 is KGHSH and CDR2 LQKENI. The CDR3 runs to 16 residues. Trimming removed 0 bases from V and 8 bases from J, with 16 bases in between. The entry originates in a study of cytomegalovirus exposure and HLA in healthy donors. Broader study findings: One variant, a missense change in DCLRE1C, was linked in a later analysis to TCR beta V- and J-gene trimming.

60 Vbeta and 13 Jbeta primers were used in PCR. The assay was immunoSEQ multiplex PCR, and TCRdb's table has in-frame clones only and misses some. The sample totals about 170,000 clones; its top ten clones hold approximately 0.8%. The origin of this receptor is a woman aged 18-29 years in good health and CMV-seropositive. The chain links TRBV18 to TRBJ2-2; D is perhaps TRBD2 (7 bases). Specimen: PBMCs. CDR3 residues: CASSPPRGLKGGELFF. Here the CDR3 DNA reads TGTGCCAGCTCACCACCGCGGGGGCTTAAGGGGGGGGAGCTGTTTTTT.